This entry features one TCR beta chain sequence. The target antigen is unknown. This sample was taken from a study of OX40 agonist ivuxolimab in advanced cancers. Study in general: The eligibility criteria allowed prior anti-PD-1, anti-PD-L1 or anti-CTLA-4 therapy, and roughly 39% had some.

Clones were sequenced by immunoSEQ multiplex PCR, and TCRdb holds only the in-frame ones, with some missing. The top ten hold about 20% of the sample, which has roughly 36,000 clones, roughly 85% seen once. Study results and limitations: The authors did not determine the antigen specificity of the expanded peripheral T cells. Researchers report that CD8+ T cells had, on average, more expanded clones than CD4+.

In germline, CDR1 is LNHDA, CDR2 SQIVND (reference sequence). This CDR3 contains 12 residues. V lost 5 bases and J 0 bases, leaving 3 bases between the germline ends. The V gene is TRBV19, the J gene TRBJ2-3; no clear D gene. The starting material was CD4+ or CD8+ T cells sorted from blood, obtained in a trial of the OX40 agonist ivuxolimab. This receptor was obtained from an adult with an advanced solid tumor such as melanoma, head and neck, liver or kidney cancer. Here the CDR3 reads CASSRSTDTQYF. CDR3 coding DNA: TGTGCCAGTAGTCGGAGCACAGATACGCAGTATTTT.